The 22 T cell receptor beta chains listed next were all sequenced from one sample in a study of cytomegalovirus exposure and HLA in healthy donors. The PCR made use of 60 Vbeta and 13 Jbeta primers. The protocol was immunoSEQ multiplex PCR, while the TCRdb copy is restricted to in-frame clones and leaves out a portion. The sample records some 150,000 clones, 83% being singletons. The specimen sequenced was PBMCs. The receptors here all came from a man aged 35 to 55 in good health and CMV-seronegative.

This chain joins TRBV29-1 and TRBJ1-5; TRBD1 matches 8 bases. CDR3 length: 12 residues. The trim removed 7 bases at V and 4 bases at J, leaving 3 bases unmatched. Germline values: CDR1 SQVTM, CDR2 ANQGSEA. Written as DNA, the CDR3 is TGCAGCGCAGGACAGGGAAATCAGCCCCAGCATTTT. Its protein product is CSAGQGNQPQHF.

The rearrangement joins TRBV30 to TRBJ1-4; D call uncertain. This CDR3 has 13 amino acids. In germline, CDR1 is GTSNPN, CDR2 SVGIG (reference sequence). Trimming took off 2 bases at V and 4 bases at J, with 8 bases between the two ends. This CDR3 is CAWSFGGNEKLFF. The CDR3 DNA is TGTGCCTGGAGTTTCGGCGGTAATGAAAAACTGTTTTTT.

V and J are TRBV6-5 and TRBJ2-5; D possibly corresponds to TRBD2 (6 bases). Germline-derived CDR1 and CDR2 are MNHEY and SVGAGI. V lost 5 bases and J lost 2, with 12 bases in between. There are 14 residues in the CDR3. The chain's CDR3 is CASSEPGLQETQYF. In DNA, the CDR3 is TGTGCCAGCAGTGAACCGGGACTTCAAGAGACCCAGTACTTC.

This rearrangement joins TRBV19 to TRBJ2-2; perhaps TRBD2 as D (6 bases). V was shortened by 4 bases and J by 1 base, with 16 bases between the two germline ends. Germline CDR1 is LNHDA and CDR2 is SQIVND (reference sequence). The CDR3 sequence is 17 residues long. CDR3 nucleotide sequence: TGTGCCAGTAGTAGCCCGGGGGACCTGGGGAACACCGGGGAGCTGTTTTTT. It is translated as CASSSPGDLGNTGELFF.

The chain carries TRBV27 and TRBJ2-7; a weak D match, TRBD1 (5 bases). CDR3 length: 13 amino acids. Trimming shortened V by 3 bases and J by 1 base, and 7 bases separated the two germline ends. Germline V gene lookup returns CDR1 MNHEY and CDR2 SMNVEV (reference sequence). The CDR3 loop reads CASSFSGSYEQYF. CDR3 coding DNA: TGTGCCAGCAGTTTCTCAGGGTCCTACGAGCAGTACTTC.

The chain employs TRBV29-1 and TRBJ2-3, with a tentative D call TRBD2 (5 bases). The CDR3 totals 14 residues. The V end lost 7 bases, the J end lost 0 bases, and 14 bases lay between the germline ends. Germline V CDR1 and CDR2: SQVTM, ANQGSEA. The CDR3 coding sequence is TGCAGCGCCTCGAGGGCGCTAAGCACAGATACGCAGTATTTT. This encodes CSASRALSTDTQYF.

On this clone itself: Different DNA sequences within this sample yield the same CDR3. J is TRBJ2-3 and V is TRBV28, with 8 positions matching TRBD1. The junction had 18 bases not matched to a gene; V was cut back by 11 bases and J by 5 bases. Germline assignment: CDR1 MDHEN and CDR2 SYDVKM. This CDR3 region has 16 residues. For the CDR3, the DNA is TGTGCCTTCGCTCCGAGACGGACAGGGCAGGGAGATACGCAGTATTTT. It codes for CAFAPRRTGQGDTQYF.

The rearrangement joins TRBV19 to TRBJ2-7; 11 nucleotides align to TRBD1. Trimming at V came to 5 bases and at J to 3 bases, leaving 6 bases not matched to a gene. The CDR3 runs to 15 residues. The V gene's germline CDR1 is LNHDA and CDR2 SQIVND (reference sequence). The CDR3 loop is CASSLGTGGFYEQYF. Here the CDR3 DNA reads TGTGCCAGTAGTTTGGGGACAGGGGGTTTCTACGAGCAGTACTTC. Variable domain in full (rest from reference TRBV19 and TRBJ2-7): DGGITQSPKYLFRKEGQNVTLSCEQNLNHDAMYWYRQDPGQGLRLIYYSQIVNDFQKGDIAEGYSVSREKKESFPLTVTSAQKNPTAFYLCASSLGTGGFYEQYFGPGTRLTVT.

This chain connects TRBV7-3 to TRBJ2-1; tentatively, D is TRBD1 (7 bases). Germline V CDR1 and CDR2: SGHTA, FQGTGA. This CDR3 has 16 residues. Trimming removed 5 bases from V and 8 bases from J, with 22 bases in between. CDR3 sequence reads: CASSHPGGPTRDEQFF. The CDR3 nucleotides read TGTGCCAGCAGCCACCCAGGGGGGCCAACAAGGGATGAGCAGTTCTTC.

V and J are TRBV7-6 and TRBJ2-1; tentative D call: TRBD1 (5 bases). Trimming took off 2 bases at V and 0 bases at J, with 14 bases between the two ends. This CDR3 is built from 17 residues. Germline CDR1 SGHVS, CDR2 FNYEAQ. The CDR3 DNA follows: TGTGCCAGCAGCTTACGTCAGGGCTCGAGCTCCTACAATGAGCAGTTCTTC. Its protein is CASSLRQGSSSYNEQFF.

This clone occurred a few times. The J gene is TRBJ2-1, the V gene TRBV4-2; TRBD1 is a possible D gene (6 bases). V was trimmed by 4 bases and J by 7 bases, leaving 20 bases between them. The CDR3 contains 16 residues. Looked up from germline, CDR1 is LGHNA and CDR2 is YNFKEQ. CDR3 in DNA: TGTGCCAGCAGCCGGTCTACGTCAGGGGCGGCTAATGAGCAGTTCTTC. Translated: CASSRSTSGAANEQFF.

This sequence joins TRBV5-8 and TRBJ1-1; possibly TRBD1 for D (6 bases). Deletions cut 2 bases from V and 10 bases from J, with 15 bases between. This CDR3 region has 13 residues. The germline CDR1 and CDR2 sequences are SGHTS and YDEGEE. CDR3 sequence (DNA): TGTGCCAGCAGCTTACAACTGGACAGAGCAGCTTTCTTT. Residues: CASSLQLDRAAFF.

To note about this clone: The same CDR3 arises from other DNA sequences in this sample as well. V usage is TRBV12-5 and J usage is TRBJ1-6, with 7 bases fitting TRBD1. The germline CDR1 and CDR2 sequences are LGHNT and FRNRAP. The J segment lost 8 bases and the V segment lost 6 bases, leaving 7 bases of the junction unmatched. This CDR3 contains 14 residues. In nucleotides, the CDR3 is TGTGCTAGTGGCCCCGGGACAGCGGATTCACCCCTCCACTTT. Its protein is CASGPGTADSPLHF.

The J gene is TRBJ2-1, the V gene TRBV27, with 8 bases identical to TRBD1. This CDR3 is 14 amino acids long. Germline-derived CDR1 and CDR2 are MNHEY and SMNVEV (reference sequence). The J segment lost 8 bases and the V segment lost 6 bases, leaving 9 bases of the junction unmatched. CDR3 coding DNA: TGTGCCAGCAGACTCATACAGGGGGTCGATGAGCAGTTCTTC. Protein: CASRLIQGVDEQFF.

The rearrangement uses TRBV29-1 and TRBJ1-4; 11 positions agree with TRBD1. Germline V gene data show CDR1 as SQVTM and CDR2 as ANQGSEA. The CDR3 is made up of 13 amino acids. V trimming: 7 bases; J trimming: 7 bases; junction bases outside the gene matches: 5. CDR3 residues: CSARGTGGEKLFF. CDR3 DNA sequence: TGCAGCGCTCGGGGGACAGGGGGTGAAAAACTGTTTTTT.

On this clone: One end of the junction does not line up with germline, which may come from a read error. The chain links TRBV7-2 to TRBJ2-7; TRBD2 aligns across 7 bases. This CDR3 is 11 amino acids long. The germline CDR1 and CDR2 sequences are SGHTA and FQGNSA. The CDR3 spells CASSLSGKQYF. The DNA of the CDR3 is TGTGCCAGCAGCTTGAGCGGGAAGCAATACTTC. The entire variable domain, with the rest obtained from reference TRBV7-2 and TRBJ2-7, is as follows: GAGVSQSPSNKVTEKGKDVELRCDPISGHTALYWYRQSLGQGLEFLIYFQGNSAPDKSGLPSDRFSAERTGGSVSTLTIQRTQQEDSAVYLCASSLSGKQYFGPGTRLTVT.

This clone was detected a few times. In DNA form, the CDR3 reads TGTGCCAGCAGCTTCCTGACTAGCATAGAGACCCAGTACTTC. It specifies CASSFLTSIETQYF. V usage is TRBV5-5 and J usage is TRBJ2-5, with 7 bases lining up with TRBD2. The CDR3 covers 14 residues. The V gene end was trimmed by 2 bases and the J gene end by 4 bases; junction bases not matched to a gene: 5. Germline V gene data show CDR1 as SGHKS and CDR2 as YYEKEE (reference sequence).

The CDR3 is CASSVKGRARDIQYF. The CDR3 DNA is TGTGCCAGCAGCGTAAAGGGCAGGGCAAGGGACATTCAGTACTTC. This rearrangement joins TRBV9 to TRBJ2-4, with D maybe TRBD1 (5 bases). The CDR3 has 15 residues. Trimming left V 1 base short and J 8 bases short, with 16 bases between. Germline loops: CDR1 SGDLS, CDR2 YYNGEE.

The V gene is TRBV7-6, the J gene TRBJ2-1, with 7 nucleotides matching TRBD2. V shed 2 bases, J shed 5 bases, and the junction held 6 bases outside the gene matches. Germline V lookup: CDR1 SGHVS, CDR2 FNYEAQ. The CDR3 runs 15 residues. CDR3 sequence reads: CASSLLSGANNEQFF. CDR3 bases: TGTGCCAGCAGCTTATTGAGCGGGGCTAACAATGAGCAGTTCTTC.

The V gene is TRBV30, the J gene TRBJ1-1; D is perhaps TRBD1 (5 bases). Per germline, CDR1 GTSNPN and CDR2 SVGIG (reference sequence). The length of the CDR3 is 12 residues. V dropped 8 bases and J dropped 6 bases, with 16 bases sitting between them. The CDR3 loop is CATTRGGAEAFF. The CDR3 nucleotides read TGTGCCACGACTCGGGGGGGGGCTGAAGCTTTCTTT. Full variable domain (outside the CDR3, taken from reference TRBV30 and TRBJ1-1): SQTIHQWPATLVQPVGSPLSLECTVEGTSNPNLYWYRQAAGRGLQLLFYSVGIGQISSEVPQNLSASRPQDRQFILSSKKLLLSDSGFYLCATTRGGAEAFFGQGTRLTVV.

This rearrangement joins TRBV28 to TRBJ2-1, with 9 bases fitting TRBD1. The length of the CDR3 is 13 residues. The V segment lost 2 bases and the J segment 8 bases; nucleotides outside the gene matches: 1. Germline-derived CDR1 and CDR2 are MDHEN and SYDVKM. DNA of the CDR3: TGTGCCAGCAGTTTAAGGGACAGGGATGAGCAGTTCTTC. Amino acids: CASSLRDRDEQFF. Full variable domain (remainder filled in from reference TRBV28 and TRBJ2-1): DVKVTQSSRYLVKRTGEKVFLECVQDMDHENMFWYRQDPGLGLRLIYFSYDVKMKEKGDIPEGYSVSREKKERFSLILESASTNQTSMYLCASSLRDRDEQFFGPGTRLTVL.

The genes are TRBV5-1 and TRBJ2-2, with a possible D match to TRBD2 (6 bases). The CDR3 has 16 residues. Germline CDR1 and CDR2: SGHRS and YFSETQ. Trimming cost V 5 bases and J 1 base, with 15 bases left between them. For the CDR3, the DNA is TGCGCCAGCAGTTTTACCGGGACTGAGAACACCGGGGAGCTGTTTTTT. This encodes CASSFTGTENTGELFF.